This T cell receptor (beta chain) was profiled in a study of shared clonotypes between healthy human individuals. Sorted-subset replicate PCR reactions were performed with about 190 ng DNA, corresponding to tens of thousands of T cell genomes. Assay: immunoSEQ multiplex PCR; the TCRdb copy retains only in-frame clones and omits some. The table includes around 2,000,000 clones, over 85% detected once. The CDR3 is 18 amino acids. V dropped 0 bases and J dropped 5 bases, with 19 bases sitting between them. In germline, CDR1 is SGHAT, CDR2 FQDESV (reference sequence). All of the donors resided in Nashville, Tennessee, and each was a Caucasian adult.

The source of this sequence is a man aged 18 to 35 in good health. The V call is TRBV11-1, the J call TRBJ2-2, with D possibly TRBD1 on 6 matching bases. The specimen was naive CD4+ T cells sorted from blood. Subset meaning: CD45RA+ positively selected. The CDR3 region is CASSLAVRTEGTTGELFF. In DNA, the CDR3 is TGTGCCAGCAGCTTAGCGGTCCGGACAGAAGGTACAACCGGGGAGCTGTTTTTT.